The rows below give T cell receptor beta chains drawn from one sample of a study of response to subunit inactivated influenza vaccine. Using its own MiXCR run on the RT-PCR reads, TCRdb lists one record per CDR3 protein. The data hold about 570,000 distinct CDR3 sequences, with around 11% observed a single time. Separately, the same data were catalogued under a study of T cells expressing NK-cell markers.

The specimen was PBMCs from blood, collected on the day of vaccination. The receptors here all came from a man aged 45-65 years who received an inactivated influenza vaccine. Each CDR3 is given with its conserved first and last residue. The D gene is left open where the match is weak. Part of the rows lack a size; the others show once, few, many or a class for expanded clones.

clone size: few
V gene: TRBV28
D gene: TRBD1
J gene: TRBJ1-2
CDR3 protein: CASSSPGQGRYGYTF
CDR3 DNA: TGTGCCAGCAGTTCCCCGGGACAGGGGAGGTATGGCTACACCTTC

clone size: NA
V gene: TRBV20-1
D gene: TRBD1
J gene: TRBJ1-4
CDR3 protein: CSARGQGTEKLFF
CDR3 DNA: TGCAGTGCTAGAGGACAGGGAACTGAAAAACTGTTTTTT

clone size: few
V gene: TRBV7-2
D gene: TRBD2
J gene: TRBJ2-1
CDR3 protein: CASSERTSREQFF
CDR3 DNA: TGTGCCAGCAGCGAGAGGACTAGCCGAGAGCAGTTCTTC

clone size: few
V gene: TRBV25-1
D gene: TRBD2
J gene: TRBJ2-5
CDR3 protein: CASSPFSAGGETQYF
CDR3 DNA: TGTGCCAGCAGTCCCTTTTCGGCGGGGGGGGAGACCCAGTACTTC

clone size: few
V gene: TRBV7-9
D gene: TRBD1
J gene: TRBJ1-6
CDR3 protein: CASSSGTGLKPLHF
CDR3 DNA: TGTGCCAGCAGCTCGGGGACAGGGCTAAAACCCCTCCACTTT

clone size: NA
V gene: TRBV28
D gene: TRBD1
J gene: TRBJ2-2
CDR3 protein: CASTKWPTGGHGELFF
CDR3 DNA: TGTGCCAGCACAAAGTGGCCGACAGGGGGTCACGGGGAGCTGTTTTTT

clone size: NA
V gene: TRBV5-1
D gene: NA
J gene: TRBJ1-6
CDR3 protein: CASSLVARENSPLHF
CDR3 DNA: TGCGCCAGCAGCTTGGTCGCCAGGGAAAACTCACCCCTCCACTTT

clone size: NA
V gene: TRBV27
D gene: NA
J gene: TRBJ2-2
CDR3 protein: CASSLRKGATGELFF
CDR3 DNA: TGTGCCAGCAGTTTGAGGAAGGGAGCCACCGGGGAGCTGTTTTTT

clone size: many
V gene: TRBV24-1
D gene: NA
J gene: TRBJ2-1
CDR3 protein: CATSDLQNGGQFF
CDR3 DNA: TGTGCCACCAGTGATTTGCAGAACGGTGGGCAGTTCTTC

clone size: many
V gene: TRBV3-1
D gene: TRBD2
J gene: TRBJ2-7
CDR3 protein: CASSQLAGGSYEQYF
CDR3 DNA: TGTGCCAGCAGCCAATTGGCGGGGGGATCCTACGAGCAGTACTTC

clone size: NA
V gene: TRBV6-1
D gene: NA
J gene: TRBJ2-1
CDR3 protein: CANSLGPSSYNEQFF
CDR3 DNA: TGTGCCAACAGCCTCGGCCCGAGCTCCTACAATGAGCAGTTCTTC

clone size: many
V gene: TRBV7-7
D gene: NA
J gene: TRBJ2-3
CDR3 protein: CASSPLMVTSTDTQYF
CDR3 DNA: TGTGCCAGCAGCCCGCTGATGGTGACGAGCACAGATACGCAGTATTTT

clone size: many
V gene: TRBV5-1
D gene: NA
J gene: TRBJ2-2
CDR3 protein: CASRGDHREAVSGELFF
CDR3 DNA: TGCGCCAGCAGAGGGGACCATCGCGAAGCCGTGAGCGGGGAGCTGTTTTTT

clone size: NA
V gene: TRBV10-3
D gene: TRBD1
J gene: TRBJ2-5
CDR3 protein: CAISESRGYQETQYF
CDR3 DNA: TGTGCCATCAGTGAATCCAGGGGGTACCAAGAGACCCAGTACTTC

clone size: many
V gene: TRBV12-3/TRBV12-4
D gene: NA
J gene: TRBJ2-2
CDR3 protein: CASSLTGPGELFF
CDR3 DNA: TGTGCCAGCAGTTTAACCGGCCCCGGGGAGCTGTTTTTT

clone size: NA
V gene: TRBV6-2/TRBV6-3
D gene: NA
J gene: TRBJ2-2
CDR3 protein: CAPTPGVKDTGELFF
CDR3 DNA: TGTGCCCCTACCCCGGGGGTAAAGGACACCGGGGAGCTGTTTTTT

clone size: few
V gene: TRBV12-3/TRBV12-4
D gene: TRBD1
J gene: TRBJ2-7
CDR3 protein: CASRAGTGRDEQYF
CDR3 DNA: TGTGCCAGCAGGGCCGGGACAGGGAGGGACGAGCAGTACTTC

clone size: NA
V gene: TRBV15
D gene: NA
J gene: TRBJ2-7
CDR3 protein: CATSREQGYEQYF
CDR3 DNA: TGTGCCACCAGCAGAGAACAGGGCTACGAGCAGTACTTC

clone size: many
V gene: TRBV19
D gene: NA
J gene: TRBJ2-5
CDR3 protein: CASSTDVEQETQYF
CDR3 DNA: TGTGCCAGTTCAACCGATGTGGAGCAAGAGACCCAGTACTTC

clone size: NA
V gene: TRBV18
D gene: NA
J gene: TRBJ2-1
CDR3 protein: CASSPNGMDNEQFF
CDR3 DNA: TGTGCCAGCTCACCAAATGGAATGGACAATGAGCAGTTCTTC

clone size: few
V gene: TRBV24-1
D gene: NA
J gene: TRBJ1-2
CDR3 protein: CATSDGAQGSDGYTF
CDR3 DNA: TGTGCCACCAGTGACGGGGCGCAGGGGTCGGATGGCTACACCTTC

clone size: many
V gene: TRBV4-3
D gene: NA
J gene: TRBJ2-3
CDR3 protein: CASSQDREGALTDTQYF
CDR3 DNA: TGCGCCAGCAGCCAAGATAGGGAGGGGGCCCTCACAGATACGCAGTATTTT

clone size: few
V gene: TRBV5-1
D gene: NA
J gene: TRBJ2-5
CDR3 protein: CASSLEGLPETQYF
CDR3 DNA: TGCGCCAGCAGCTTGGAAGGCCTGCCAGAGACCCAGTACTTC

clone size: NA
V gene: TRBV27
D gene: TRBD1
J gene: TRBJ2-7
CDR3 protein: CASSWGQGGYEQYF
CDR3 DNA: TGTGCCAGCAGTTGGGGACAGGGGGGGTACGAGCAGTACTTC

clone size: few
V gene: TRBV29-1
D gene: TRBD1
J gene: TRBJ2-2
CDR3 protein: CSVEDRGRSGELFF
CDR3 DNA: TGCAGCGTTGAAGACAGGGGGCGAAGCGGGGAGCTGTTTTTT

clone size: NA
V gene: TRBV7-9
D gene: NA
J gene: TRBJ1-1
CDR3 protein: CASSWENTEAFF
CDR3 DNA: TGTGCCAGCAGCTGGGAGAACACTGAAGCTTTCTTT

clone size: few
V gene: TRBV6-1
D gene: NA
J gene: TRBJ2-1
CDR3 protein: CASRATGPGSYNEQFF
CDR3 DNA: TGTGCCAGCAGAGCCACAGGGCCCGGCTCCTACAATGAGCAGTTCTTC

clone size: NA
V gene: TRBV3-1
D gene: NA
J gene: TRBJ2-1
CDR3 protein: CASSQEGGLLDEQFF
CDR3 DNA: TGTGCCAGCAGCCAAGAGGGGGGACTCCTAGATGAGCAGTTCTTC

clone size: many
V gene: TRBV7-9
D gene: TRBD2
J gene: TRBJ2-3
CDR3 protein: CASSLWVAGGSTDTQYF
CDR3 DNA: TGTGCCAGCAGCTTATGGGTAGCGGGCGGCAGCACAGATACGCAGTATTTT

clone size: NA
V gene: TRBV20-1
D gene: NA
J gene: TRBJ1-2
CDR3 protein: CLPLGGARLGGYTF
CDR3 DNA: TGCCTCCCCCTGGGGGGGGCGAGGCTGGGTGGCTACACCTTC

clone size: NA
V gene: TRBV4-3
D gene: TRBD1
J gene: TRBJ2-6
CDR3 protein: CASSQGYRDSISGANVLTF
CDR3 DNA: TGCGCCAGCAGCCAGGGTTACCGGGACAGCATTTCTGGGGCCAACGTCCTGACTTTC

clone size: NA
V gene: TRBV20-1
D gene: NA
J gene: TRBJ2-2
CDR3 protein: CSARDIDANRELFF
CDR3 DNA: TGCAGTGCTAGAGATATCGACGCAAATCGGGAGCTGTTTTTT

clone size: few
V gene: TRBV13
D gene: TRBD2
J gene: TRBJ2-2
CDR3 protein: CASSSTSGTANTGELFF
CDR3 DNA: TGTGCCAGCAGCTCGACTAGCGGGACCGCTAACACCGGGGAGCTGTTTTTT

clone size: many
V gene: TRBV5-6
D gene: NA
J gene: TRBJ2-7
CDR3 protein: CASSLKQVSYEQYF
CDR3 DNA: TGTGCCAGCAGCTTAAAACAGGTCTCCTACGAGCAGTACTTC

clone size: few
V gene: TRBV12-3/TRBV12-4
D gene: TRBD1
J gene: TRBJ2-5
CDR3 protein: CASSSYRTGKETQYF
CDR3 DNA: TGTGCCAGCAGTTCATACAGGACAGGGAAAGAGACCCAGTACTTC

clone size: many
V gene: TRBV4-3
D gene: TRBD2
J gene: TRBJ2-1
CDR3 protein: CASSRGLAGGPNEQFF
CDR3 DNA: TGCGCCAGCAGCCGAGGACTAGCGGGAGGGCCAAATGAGCAGTTCTTC

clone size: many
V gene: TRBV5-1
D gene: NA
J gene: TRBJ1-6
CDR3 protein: CASSFQGWNSPLHF
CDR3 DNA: TGCGCCAGCAGCTTCCAGGGCTGGAACTCACCCCTCCACTTT

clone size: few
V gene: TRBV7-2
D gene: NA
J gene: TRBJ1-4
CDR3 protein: CASTYRQGGEKLFF
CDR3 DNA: TGTGCCAGCACCTACAGGCAGGGAGGGGAAAAACTGTTTTTT

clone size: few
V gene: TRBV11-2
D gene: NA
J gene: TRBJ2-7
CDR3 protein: CASSLVLRGQGFYEQYF
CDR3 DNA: TGTGCCAGCAGCTTAGTTCTCCGGGGGCAGGGTTTCTACGAGCAGTACTTC

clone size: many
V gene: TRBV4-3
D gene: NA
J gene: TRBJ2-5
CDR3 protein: CASSQQGGETQYF
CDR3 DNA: TGCGCCAGCAGCCAACAGGGGGGCGAGACCCAGTACTTC

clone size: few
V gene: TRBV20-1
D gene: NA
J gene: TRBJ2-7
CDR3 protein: CSARAGNYEQYF
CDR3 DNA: TGCAGTGCTAGAGCAGGGAACTACGAGCAGTACTTC

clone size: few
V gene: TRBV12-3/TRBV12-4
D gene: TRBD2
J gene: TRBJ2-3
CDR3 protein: CASRPSGGASDTQYF
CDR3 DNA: TGTGCCAGCAGACCGAGCGGGGGGGCATCAGATACGCAGTATTTT

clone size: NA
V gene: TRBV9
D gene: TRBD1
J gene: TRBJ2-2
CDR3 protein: CASSVVGTGHGELFF
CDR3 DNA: TGTGCCAGCAGCGTAGTCGGGACAGGGCACGGGGAGCTGTTTTTT

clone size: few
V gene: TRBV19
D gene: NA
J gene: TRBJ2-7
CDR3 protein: CASSAASSSYEQYF
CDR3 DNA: TGTGCCAGTAGTGCAGCTAGCAGTTCCTACGAGCAGTACTTC

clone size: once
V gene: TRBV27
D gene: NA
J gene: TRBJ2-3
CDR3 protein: CASSLREEDTQYF
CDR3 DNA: TGTGCCAGCAGTTTGAGGGAGGAAGATACGCAGTATTTT

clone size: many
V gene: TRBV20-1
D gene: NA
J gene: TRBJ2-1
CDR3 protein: CSANLYNEQFF
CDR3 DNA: TGCAGTGCAAACCTTTACAATGAGCAGTTCTTC

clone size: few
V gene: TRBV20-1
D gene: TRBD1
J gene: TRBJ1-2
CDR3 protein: CSARRVGAGGREDYGYTF
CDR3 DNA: TGCAGTGCTAGAAGGGTAGGGGCAGGGGGCCGCGAAGACTATGGCTACACCTTC

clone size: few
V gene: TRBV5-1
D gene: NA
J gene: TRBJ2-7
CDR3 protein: CASSRGSHEQYF
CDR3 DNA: TGCGCCAGCAGCAGGGGGTCTCACGAGCAGTACTTC

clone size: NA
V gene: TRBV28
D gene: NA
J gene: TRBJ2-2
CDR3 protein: CASRIGTVYTGELFF
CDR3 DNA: TGTGCCAGCAGAATTGGGACGGTCTACACCGGGGAGCTGTTTTTT

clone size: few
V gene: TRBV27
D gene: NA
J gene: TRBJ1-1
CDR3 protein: CASSFFRGTEAFF
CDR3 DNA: TGTGCCAGCAGTTTCTTCAGGGGCACTGAAGCTTTCTTT

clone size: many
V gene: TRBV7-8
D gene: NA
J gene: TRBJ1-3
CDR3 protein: CASTFENSGNTIYF
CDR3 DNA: TGTGCCAGCACTTTTGAAAACTCTGGAAACACCATATATTTT

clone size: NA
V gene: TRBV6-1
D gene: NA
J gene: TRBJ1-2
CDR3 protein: CASSDIGGYGYTF
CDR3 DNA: TGTGCCAGCAGTGATATTGGGGGCTATGGCTACACCTTC

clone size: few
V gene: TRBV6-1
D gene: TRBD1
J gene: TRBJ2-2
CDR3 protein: CASSQGTALNTGELFF
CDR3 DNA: TGTGCCAGCAGTCAGGGGACAGCGTTGAACACCGGGGAGCTGTTTTTT

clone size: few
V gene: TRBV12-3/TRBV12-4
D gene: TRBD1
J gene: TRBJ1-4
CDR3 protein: CASSFPRTGIRNEKLFF
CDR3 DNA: TGTGCCAGCAGTTTCCCGCGGACAGGGATCCGCAATGAAAAACTGTTTTTT

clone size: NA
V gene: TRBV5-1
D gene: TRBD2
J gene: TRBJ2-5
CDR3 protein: CASSSGRDYRRETQYF
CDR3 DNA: TGCGCCAGCAGCTCGGGGCGGGACTACAGACGAGAGACCCAGTACTTC

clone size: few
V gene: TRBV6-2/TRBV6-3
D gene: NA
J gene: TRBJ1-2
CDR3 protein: CASTDAGAMGYTF
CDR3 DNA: TGTGCCAGCACCGACGCAGGGGCGATGGGCTACACCTTC